This TCR beta chain was obtained from a study of blood T cell repertoires in COVID-19. Study-wide context: Sources were T cells, B-cell-depleted T cells, or PBMCs; the material itself was cDNA or gDNA.

Method: immunoSEQ multiplex PCR; TCRdb's copy keeps in-frame clones and lacks some. The sample carries 250,000 to 350,000 clones, 70% to 85% recorded once. The CDR3 is 12 residues long. Trimming pared 8 bases from V and 5 bases from J, leaving 12 bases between. Per germline, CDR1 MNHEY and CDR2 SMNVEV (reference sequence). The TCR originated in a human donor with COVID-19, enrolled during active disease. The donor label of this sample is uncertain. Sequenced material: peripheral blood. The chain has TRBV27 and TRBJ2-5; TRBD1 might be the D (5 bases). The CDR3 nucleotides read TGTGCCAGCGGACACGGCCCGGAGACCCAGTACTTC. It codes for CASGHGPETQYF.